This T cell receptor (beta chain) was recorded in a study of blood T cell repertoires in COVID-19. In the study overall: Donors in the United States, Italy and Spain gave samples during acute or convalescent COVID-19. Sample material is recorded as cDNA or gDNA derived from T cells, B-cell-depleted T cells, or PBMCs.

Germline CDR1 is SGHVS and CDR2 is FQNEAQ. This CDR3 comprises 16 residues. Deletions cut 1 base from V and 4 bases from J, with 16 bases between. Original handling: Amplified reference gene primers provided the basis for estimating nucleated cell counts. This table comes from immunoSEQ multiplex PCR, and its TCRdb copy is limited to in-frame clones, with some not included. The V and J calls and the clone size are those of that table, but D and trimming were determined from the DNA. The sample has around 84,000 clones; roughly 80% are singletons. The TCR was taken from a woman aged 40 to 50 with active or convalescent COVID-19. The chain has TRBV7-8 and TRBJ1-1; weak D call: TRBD1 (5 bases). The sequencing sample was made of peripheral blood. This CDR3 reads CASSLEGLGLGTEAFF. As DNA, the CDR3 is TGTGCCAGCAGCTTAGAAGGTCTGGGGCTGGGCACTGAAGCTTTCTTT.